Below, 15 T cell receptor beta chains from the same sample are listed, as sequenced in a study of identical twins. MiXCR was run by TCRdb on the 5' RACE reads, yielding one entry per CDR3 protein. Counted here are 600,000 to 850,000 distinct CDR3 sequences, roughly 18% occurring once; the ten biggest clones make up around 13%. A further study also used this sample, focusing on T cells expressing NK-cell markers.

Input material: PBMCs. Every receptor here comes from a woman between 18 and 29 years old in good health.

This clonotype was seen a few times. The chain recombines TRBV7-2 with TRBJ2-7; TRBD2 matches 12 bases. CDR3 length equals 15 residues. Germline values: CDR1 SGHTA, CDR2 FQGNSA. Trimming cost V 5 bases and J 6 bases; bases outside gene matches: 8. DNA for the CDR3: TGTGCCAGCAGCCTCCGACTAGCGGGAGAAGGCGAGCAGTACTTC. Translation: CASSLRLAGEGEQYF.

This chain uses TRBV12-3 or TRBV12-4 with TRBJ2-1, with D maybe TRBD2 (6 bases). V was pared by 8 bases and J by 8 bases, with 10 bases between. The CDR3 is made up of 11 amino acids. The CDR3 region has the DNA TGTGCCAGCGGGGGGTTGTATGAGCAGTTCTTC. Protein sequence: CASGGLYEQFF.

The chain links TRBV3-1 to TRBJ2-3, with 10 bases identical to TRBD2. The CDR3 extends over 16 amino acids. J lost 1 base, V lost 3 bases, and 4 bases had no gene match. Germline V CDR1 and CDR2: LGHDT, YNNKEL (reference sequence). The chain's CDR3 is CASSHLAGVGTDTQYF. Written as DNA, the CDR3 is TGTGCCAGCAGCCACCTAGCGGGAGTAGGCACAGATACGCAGTATTTT.

This clonotype was counted ten times or more. V usage is TRBV30 and J usage is TRBJ2-7; D is possibly TRBD2 (6 bases). The CDR3 is made up of 14 amino acids. The germline CDR1 and CDR2 sequences are GTSNPN and SVGIG (reference sequence). Between the trimmed V and J ends, which lost 0 bases and 2 bases, there was a span of 11 bases. The CDR3 nucleotides are TGTGCCTGGAGTGTACAAGCGGGCACCTACGAGCAGTACTTC. It translates to CAWSVQAGTYEQYF. The complete variable domain, with remaining parts taken from reference TRBV30 and TRBJ2-7, reads SQTIHQWPATLVQPVGSPLSLECTVEGTSNPNLYWYRQAAGRGLQLLFYSVGIGQISSEVPQNLSASRPQDRQFILSSKKLLLSDSGFYLCAWSVQAGTYEQYFGPGTRLTVT.

This chain connects TRBV4-2 to TRBJ1-1; no reliable D call. The CDR3 runs 13 residues. The V end was cut by 1 base, the J end by 7 bases, with 10 bases between. Germline V CDR1 and CDR2: LGHNA, YNFKEQ. The chain's CDR3 is CASSQVGDREAFF. The CDR3 nucleotides read TGTGCCAGCAGCCAAGTAGGCGATCGTGAAGCTTTCTTT.

There are a few counts of this clonotype. The chain joins TRBV20-1 to TRBJ1-1, with 7 bases matching TRBD1. V was pared by 6 bases and J by 2 bases, with 3 bases of the junction left unmatched. The germline CDR1 and CDR2 sequences are DFQATT and SNEGSKA (reference sequence). The CDR3 is 12 amino acids. The DNA for the CDR3 is TGCAGTGCGGGACAGTCAAACACTGAAGCTTTCTTT. Protein sequence: CSAGQSNTEAFF.

This clonotype was detected only a few times. V is TRBV20-1 and J is TRBJ2-7; no firm D call. Germline-derived CDR1 and CDR2 are DFQATT and SNEGSKA (reference sequence). Trimming shortened V by 3 bases and J by 3 bases, and 3 bases separated the two germline ends. This CDR3 comprises 10 residues. The CDR3 is CSASHYEQYF. The CDR3 DNA reads as TGCAGTGCTAGTCACTACGAGCAGTACTTC.

This clonotype occurred a few times. The chain employs TRBV20-1 and TRBJ1-2, with 7 bases identical to TRBD1. Germline values: CDR1 DFQATT, CDR2 SNEGSKA (reference sequence). The ends lost 5 bases at V and 4 bases at J; junction bases unmatched: 4. The CDR3 has 12 residues. The CDR3 loop reads CSAPTGTYGYTF. CDR3 DNA sequence: TGCAGTGCTCCGACAGGGACCTATGGCTACACCTTC.

The chain joins TRBV20-1 to TRBJ2-3; 8 positions agree with TRBD2. CDR1 and CDR2 (germline): DFQATT, SNEGSKA (reference sequence). J lost 6 bases, V lost 1 base, and 12 bases had no gene match. This CDR3 region has 16 residues. CDR3 sequence: CSARVSSGTLADTQYF. In nucleotides, the CDR3 is TGCAGTGCTAGAGTTAGTAGCGGGACGCTTGCGGATACGCAGTATTTT.

The V gene is TRBV9, the J gene TRBJ2-7; possibly TRBD1 for D (6 bases). CDR1 SGDLS and CDR2 YYNGEE come from the germline V gene. The CDR3 sequence is 14 residues long. V lost 4 bases to trimming and J lost 3 bases, with 14 bases between them. In DNA, the CDR3 is TGTGCCAGCAGCCCACGACAGGCGAACTACGAGCAGTACTTC. The encoded protein is CASSPRQANYEQYF.

The rearrangement uses TRBV9 and TRBJ2-3; 8 bases align to TRBD1. Losses at the gene ends were 3 bases for V and 5 bases for J; bases not matched to a gene: 8. The CDR3 sequence is 15 residues long. Per the germline V gene, CDR1 is SGDLS and CDR2 is YYNGEE. The CDR3 region has the DNA TGTGCCAGCAGCGAGGAGGGGACAGGCTTAGATACGCAGTATTTT. It translates to CASSEEGTGLDTQYF.

This chain connects TRBV7-9 to TRBJ1-3; D remains unclear. Germline V gene lookup returns CDR1 SEHNR and CDR2 FQNEAQ (reference sequence). The V and J ends lost 5 bases and 9 bases respectively, with 11 bases between them. The CDR3 has 12 residues. This chain's CDR3 is CASSHQSLTIYF. In nucleotides, the CDR3 is TGTGCCAGCAGCCACCAATCGCTCACCATATATTTT.

At least ten counts were recorded for this clonotype. The genes are TRBV20-1 and TRBJ1-6, with 9 nucleotides matching TRBD1. The germline V gene has CDR1 DFQATT and CDR2 SNEGSKA (reference sequence). V was clipped by 1 base and J by 8 bases; unmatched bases: 6. This CDR3 spans 15 amino acids. The CDR3 is CSARGGQGPDSPLHF. The CDR3 coding sequence is TGCAGTGCTAGAGGGGGACAGGGCCCTGATTCACCCCTCCACTTT.

The chain employs TRBV7-9 and TRBJ2-5, with TRBD1 matching over 8 bases. Trimming took 9 bases from V and 4 from J; bases not matched to a gene: 7. From germline, CDR1 is SEHNR and CDR2 FQNEAQ (reference sequence). The CDR3 contains 13 residues. The CDR3 sequence: CASGQGALETQYF. CDR3 nucleotide sequence: TGTGCCAGTGGGCAGGGGGCTTTAGAGACCCAGTACTTC. Variable domain in full (rest from reference TRBV7-9 and TRBJ2-5): DTGVSQNPRHKITKRGQNVTFRCDPISEHNRLYWYRQTLGQGPEFLTYFQNEAQLEKSRLLSDRFSAERPKGSFSTLEIQRTEQGDSAMYLCASGQGALETQYFGPGTRLLVL.

This chain links TRBV4-1 with TRBJ2-1; 8 positions agree with TRBD2. Looked up from germline, CDR1 is MGHRA and CDR2 is YSYEKL. Unmatched junction bases numbered 3, after V lost 1 base and J lost 4 bases. CDR3 length equals 15 residues. The CDR3 loop reads CASSQVVAGYNEQFF. CDR3 nucleotide sequence: TGCGCCAGCAGCCAAGTGGTAGCGGGGTACAATGAGCAGTTCTTC.